Sequencing of this T cell receptor beta chain was carried out in a study of regulatory T cells in long-lasting Graves disease. Time point indicated: persistent/refractory GD, antithyroid drugs over 5 years with positive TRAb. PBMC-extracted RNA yielded the TCR library. Arm-PCR of CDR3 regions with iRepertoire HTBI primers generated TCR beta libraries. TCRdb reprocessed the multiplex PCR reads via MiXCR and lists one record per CDR3 protein. This table has more than 650,000 distinct CDR3 sequences, approximately 31% appearing once. The sample holds a few counts of this clonotype. CDR3 length: 16 amino acids. V gave up 6 bases and J gave up 1 base, with 13 bases separating them. CDR1 and CDR2 from the germline V gene are MNHNS and SASEGT.

The genes are TRBV6-1 and TRBJ2-6, with D hard to call. This sequence originates from a female donor with Graves disease. The material was peripheral blood mononuclear cells (PBMCs), obtained when the disease was refractory, from a patient treated with antithyroid drugs. CDR3 coding DNA: TGTGCCAGCAGAGACCCGTCGATTTCTGGGGCCAACGTCCTGACTTTC. Amino acids: CASRDPSISGANVLTF.